Below, 20 T cell receptor beta chains from the same sample are listed, as sequenced in a study of T cells after posttransplantation cyclophosphamide. Profiling relied on immunoSEQ multiplex PCR, and the TCRdb table lists in-frame clones only, not all of them. Altogether roughly 13,000 clones were found in the sample, and no singletons occur. Treatment was busulfan-fludarabine conditioning, a marrow graft, and cyclophosphamide on days +3 and +4. Material: PBMCs, obtained about 1,200 days after allogeneic stem cell transplant with posttransplant cyclophosphamide. The receptors derive from a female patient in her thirties or forties who received an allogeneic stem cell transplant from a related donor, was CMV-positive, and had no GVHD. Some T cells may have come from the graft donor.

This clone was seen at least ten times. This chain uses TRBV28 with TRBJ2-7; D is undetermined. CDR3 length: 12 amino acids. Germline CDR1 and CDR2: MDHEN and SYDVKM. Deletions cut 5 bases from V and 3 bases from J, with 8 bases between. The CDR3 DNA reads as TGTGCCAGCAGTCCCGCCTACTACGAGCAGTACTTC. It encodes CASSPAYYEQYF.

This clone has just a few counts. This chain connects TRBV10-3 to TRBJ1-1; weak D call: TRBD1 (6 bases). The CDR3 sequence is 14 residues long. The germline CDR1 and CDR2 sequences are ENHRY and SYGVKD. V was cut by 0 bases and J by 7 bases, with 12 bases left in between. CDR3 bases: TGTGCCATCAGTGAGTCGTGGGAAGGGGGTGAAGCTTTCTTT. Its translation is CAISESWEGGEAFF.

This clone showed up many times. V gene TRBV5-1 combines with J gene TRBJ1-5, with TRBD1 as a possible D gene (5 bases). This CDR3 contains 15 residues. CDR1 and CDR2 from the germline V gene are SGHRS and YFSETQ. V was shortened by 3 bases and J by 8 bases, with 18 bases between the two germline ends. CDR3 sequence: CASSWTGGAREPQHF. In DNA form, the CDR3 reads TGCGCCAGCAGCTGGACCGGAGGGGCTAGGGAGCCCCAGCATTTT.

The J gene is TRBJ1-4, the V gene TRBV28; TRBD1 matches at 9 bases. The CDR3 runs to 14 residues. Germline V gene data show CDR1 as MDHEN and CDR2 as SYDVKM. With V trimmed by 3 bases and J by 5 bases, 1 base remained unmatched. CDR3 in DNA: TGTGCCAGCAGTTTCACAGGGGGCAATGAAAAACTGTTTTTT. Its protein product is CASSFTGGNEKLFF.

This clone occurred many times. The chain carries TRBV19 and TRBJ1-5; D gene unclear. There are 15 residues in the CDR3. The ends were cut back, 0 bases at V and 4 bases at J, with 10 bases in the middle. Germline lookup yields CDR1 LNHDA and CDR2 SQIVND (reference sequence). In nucleotides, the CDR3 is TGTGCCAGTAGTATAGACGGACGGGGAAATCAGCCCCAGCATTTT. This translates into CASSIDGRGNQPQHF.

Many counts were recorded for this clone. The chain links TRBV4-1 to TRBJ1-4; no firm D call. The CDR3 has 14 amino acids. CDR1 is MGHRA, CDR2 YSYEKL, per germline. Trimming left V 4 bases short and J 7 bases short, with 13 bases between. CDR3 sequence: CASSPQLGVEKLFF. The CDR3 nucleotides are TGCGCCAGCAGCCCTCAACTCGGTGTTGAAAAACTGTTTTTT.

This clone was found a few times. This rearrangement joins TRBV9 to TRBJ2-7, with D maybe TRBD1 (5 bases). The CDR3 contains 15 residues. Trimming took off 8 bases at V and 4 bases at J, with 22 bases between the two ends. Germline lookup yields CDR1 SGDLS and CDR2 YYNGEE. Here the CDR3 DNA reads TGTGCCAGTTGCTTCGAACAGGAGACGGCATACGAGCAGTACTTC. This translates into CASCFEQETAYEQYF.

This sequence joins TRBV6-1 and TRBJ1-3; TRBD1 agrees at 7 bases. V dropped 7 bases and J dropped 0; count of bases not matched to a gene: 6. CDR1 is MNHNS and CDR2 is SASEGT in the germline V gene. This CDR3 contains 15 residues. CDR3 bases: TGTGCCAGCACCCGGGACAGTTCCTCTGGAAACACCATATATTTT. Protein: CASTRDSSSGNTIYF.

This clone was observed at least ten times. The chain recombines TRBV10-3 with TRBJ2-7; D perhaps matches TRBD2 (6 bases). Trimming removed 4 bases at V and 2 bases at J, with 15 bases between. CDR1 is ENHRY, CDR2 SYGVKD, per germline. This CDR3 comprises 15 residues. CDR3 coding DNA: TGTGCCATCAGTGTTCGAAGCGGGCCTCCCTACGAGCAGTACTTC. Residues: CAISVRSGPPYEQYF.

There are a few counts of this clone. The genes are TRBV7-9 and TRBJ2-7; 9 bases line up with TRBD1. The V and J ends lost 5 bases and 5 bases, in that order; junction bases with no gene match: 10. The CDR3 contains 15 residues. CDR1 is SEHNR, CDR2 FQNEAQ, per germline (reference sequence). The CDR3 DNA reads as TGTGCCAGCAGCCCCCTAGGGACAGGGATGGACGAGCAGTACTTC. It specifies CASSPLGTGMDEQYF.

The sample holds many counts of this clone. V usage is TRBV2 and J usage is TRBJ1-2; D not resolved. Germline lookup yields CDR1 SNHLY and CDR2 FYNNEI. With 2 bases removed from V and 5 bases from J, the gap between germline ends came to 6 bases. This CDR3 is 12 amino acids long. The CDR3 coding sequence is TGTGCCAGCAGTGAAAACCAGTATGGCTACACCTTC. It translates to CASSENQYGYTF. Together with reference TRBV2 and TRBJ1-2, the CDR3 gives the full variable domain: EPEVTQTPSHQVTQMGQEVILRCVPISNHLYFYWYRQILGQKVEFLVSFYNNEISEKSEIFDDQFSVERPDGSNFTLKIRSTKLEDSAMYFCASSENQYGYTFGSGTRLTVV.

This clone was recorded many times. The chain carries TRBV19 and TRBJ2-1, with TRBD2 as a possible D gene (5 bases). This CDR3 is built from 15 residues. Germline V CDR1 and CDR2: LNHDA, SQIVND (reference sequence). Trimming shortened V by 8 bases and J by 7 bases, and 21 bases separated the two germline ends. CDR3 sequence: CASSGSGPSGNEQFF. As DNA, the CDR3 is TGTGCCAGTTCCGGTTCGGGTCCCTCGGGGAATGAGCAGTTCTTC.

This clone appeared many times. The chain couples TRBV10-2 to TRBJ1-1; tentative D call: TRBD1 (5 bases). In germline, CDR1 is WSHSY, CDR2 SAAADI. This CDR3 comprises 17 residues. Trimming shortened V by 2 bases and J by 9 bases, and 25 bases separated the two germline ends. The CDR3 sequence is CASSEVPWSGWGVQAFF. CDR3 bases: TGCGCCAGCAGTGAGGTTCCGTGGTCAGGGTGGGGGGTGCAAGCTTTCTTT.

The V and J genes are TRBV5-1 and TRBJ2-7; D possibly corresponds to TRBD1 (6 bases). Germline V CDR1 and CDR2: SGHRS, YFSETQ. Trimming took 1 base from V and 7 from J, leaving 18 bases between them. This CDR3 comprises 15 residues. This CDR3 is CASSLSGASLGEQYF. Written as DNA, the CDR3 is TGCGCCAGCAGCTTGTCAGGGGCCTCCCTGGGGGAGCAGTACTTC.

The genes are TRBV5-1 and TRBJ1-2; 8 nucleotides align to TRBD1. From germline, CDR1 is SGHRS and CDR2 YFSETQ. J lost 2 bases, V lost 2 bases, and 11 bases had no gene match. There are 17 residues in the CDR3. The CDR3 sequence: CASSLGQGVSLNYGYTF. The DNA for the CDR3 is TGCGCCAGCAGCTTAGGACAGGGTGTGAGTTTGAACTATGGCTACACCTTC. The full variable domain, with the rest looked up from reference TRBV5-1 and TRBJ1-2, is KAGVTQTPRYLIKTRGQQVTLSCSPISGHRSVSWYQQTPGQGLQFLFEYFSETQRNKGNFPGRFSGRQFSNSRSEMNVSTLELGDSALYLCASSLGQGVSLNYGYTFGSGTRLTVV.

The V and J genes are TRBV4-3 and TRBJ2-7; TRBD1 aligns across 9 bases. The V segment lost 2 bases and the J segment 3 bases; nucleotides outside the gene matches: 5. CDR1 and CDR2 (germline): LGHNA, YSLEER. This CDR3 comprises 15 residues. The CDR3 loop reads CASSQIGQGYYEQYF. In nucleotides, the CDR3 is TGCGCCAGCAGCCAAATAGGACAGGGGTACTACGAGCAGTACTTC.

In its sample, this clone was seen many times. The chain has TRBV18 and TRBJ1-1; D is unclear. The length of the CDR3 is 14 residues. Germline CDR1 and CDR2: KGHSH and LQKENI. Trimming pared 1 base from V and 0 bases from J, leaving 6 bases between. The CDR3 region has the DNA TGTGCCAGCTCACCACTACAGTTGAACACTGAAGCTTTCTTT. Translating gives CASSPLQLNTEAFF.

The chain employs TRBV7-9 and TRBJ2-2; D not certain. The CDR3 runs 12 residues. Trimming removed 5 bases from V and 9 bases from J, with 10 bases in between. CDR1 SEHNR and CDR2 FQNEAQ come from the germline V gene (reference sequence). The CDR3 protein is CASSMTARELFF. CDR3 DNA: TGTGCCAGCAGCATGACTGCAAGGGAGCTGTTTTTT.

This clone was observed at least ten times. The CDR3 loop is CASSQAGGNEQFF. DNA of the CDR3: TGTGCCAGCAGCCAGGCCGGGGGCAATGAGCAGTTCTTC. This rearrangement joins TRBV7-3 to TRBJ2-1; possible D gene TRBD2, 6 bases. Trimming stripped 5 bases from V and 6 bases from J, with 11 bases between. Germline values: CDR1 SGHTA, CDR2 FQGTGA. The CDR3 runs 13 residues.

This clone appeared many times. The chain recombines TRBV10-3 with TRBJ2-6, with 10 bases identical to TRBD1. CDR1 is ENHRY, CDR2 SYGVKD, per germline. This CDR3 region has 17 residues. V was clipped by 7 bases and J by 1 base; unmatched bases: 7. The CDR3 spells CAIKEGTGVSGANVLTF. CDR3 nucleotides: TGTGCCATCAAAGAAGGGACAGGGGTGTCTGGGGCCAACGTCCTGACTTTC.